The 32 T cell receptor beta chains in this list originate from one sample, sequenced in a study of technical replicates of blood from a handful of donors. The data were produced by immunoSEQ multiplex PCR, yet TCRdb's version contains in-frame clones alone and is incomplete. The sample consists of approximately 99,000 clones, about 96% of them appearing once. The sequenced sample consisted of T cells isolated from PBMCs. All receptors derive from a human donor in good health.

The CDR3, as DNA: TGTGCCAGCAGCTCGCGAGGTACAGGGATCAATGAAAAACTGTTTTTT. Protein sequence: CASSSRGTGINEKLFF. V gene TRBV7-2 combines with J gene TRBJ1-4, with a possible D match to TRBD1 (6 bases). This CDR3 comprises 16 residues. The germline CDR1 and CDR2 sequences are SGHTA and FQGNSA. The V and J ends lost 4 bases and 5 bases respectively, with 17 bases between them. The full variable domain, rest sourced from reference TRBV7-2 and TRBJ1-4, is GAGVSQSPSNKVTEKGKDVELRCDPISGHTALYWYRQSLGQGLEFLIYFQGNSAPDKSGLPSDRFSAERTGGSVSTLTIQRTQQEDSAVYLCASSSRGTGINEKLFFGSGTQLSVL.

This sequence joins TRBV15 and TRBJ2-7, with D possibly being TRBD1 (6 bases). The germline V and J ends were trimmed by 10 bases and 0 bases, with 34 bases remaining between them. Germline CDR1 is LNHNV and CDR2 is YYDKDF (reference sequence). The CDR3 length is 20 residues. The CDR3 DNA is TGTGCCAAGACAGCCCCGGCACTGCCTCAGACAGGCCATCTCTCCTACGAGCAGTACTTC. Amino acids: CAKTAPALPQTGHLSYEQYF.

The CDR3 sequence is CASSEDRVLYNEQFF. The CDR3 bases are TGTGCCAGCAGTGAAGACCGCGTGCTATACAATGAGCAGTTCTTC. V usage is TRBV2 and J usage is TRBJ2-1; D is uncertain. CDR3 size: 15 residues. V lost 1 base, J lost 4 bases, and 11 bases lay in between. Looked up from germline, CDR1 is SNHLY and CDR2 is FYNNEI.

CDR3 nucleotides: TGTGCCACCAGCAGACCCGACAGGGACACCGGGGAGCTGTTTTTT. This encodes CATSRPDRDTGELFF. The chain carries TRBV15 and TRBJ2-2, with 7 bases aligning to TRBD1. With 2 bases clipped from V and 3 bases from J, the junction kept 3 bases outside the gene matches. CDR1 and CDR2 (germline): LNHNV, YYDKDF (reference sequence). There are 15 residues in the CDR3.

V gene TRBV7-9 combines with J gene TRBJ1-1; TRBD1 matches 7 bases. V lost 3 bases to trimming and J lost 0 bases; unmatched junction nucleotides: 4. From germline, CDR1 is SEHNR and CDR2 FQNEAQ (reference sequence). The CDR3 contains 15 residues. The chain's CDR3 is CASSFGGTVNTEAFF. The CDR3 DNA reads as TGTGCCAGCAGCTTCGGCGGGACAGTGAACACTGAAGCTTTCTTT.

This chain connects TRBV29-1 to TRBJ2-1; D remains ambiguous. The germline CDR1 and CDR2 sequences are SQVTM and ANQGSEA. The CDR3 has 16 residues. Trimming took off 6 bases at V and 3 bases at J, with 21 bases between the two ends. CDR3 in amino acids: CSVSVEKARIYNEQFF. The CDR3 DNA is TGCAGCGTATCAGTTGAAAAAGCGAGAATCTACAATGAGCAGTTCTTC.

This rearrangement joins TRBV11-1 to TRBJ2-5, with D hard to call. Germline V gene sequence: CDR1 SGHAT, CDR2 FQDESV (reference sequence). This CDR3 comprises 13 residues. Trimming stripped 2 bases from V and 5 bases from J, with 9 bases between. CDR3 DNA sequence: TGTGCCAGCAGCTTAAGTATCCGGGAGACCCAGTACTTC. It translates to CASSLSIRETQYF.

The chain combines TRBV4-1 with TRBJ2-7; D is possibly TRBD1 (7 bases). V shed 6 bases and J shed 3 bases, with 12 bases lying between them. This CDR3 has 13 amino acids. Germline V gives CDR1 MGHRA, CDR2 YSYEKL. The CDR3 spells CASRQGGSYEQYF. Written as DNA, the CDR3 is TGCGCCAGCAGGCAGGGGGGTAGCTACGAGCAGTACTTC.

This clone has only a few counts. J is TRBJ1-1 and V is TRBV2, with TRBD1 matching 9 bases. V lost 7 bases to trimming and J lost 1 base; unmatched junction nucleotides: 7. This CDR3 region has 15 residues. Germline V gene sequence: CDR1 SNHLY, CDR2 FYNNEI. The CDR3 spells CASTGTGRANTEAFF. Here the CDR3 DNA reads TGTGCCAGCACCGGGACAGGGAGGGCGAACACTGAAGCTTTCTTT.

This chain uses TRBV7-6 with TRBJ2-5; TRBD2 aligns across 13 bases. The CDR3 spans 17 residues. Germline CDR1 SGHVS, CDR2 FNYEAQ. The ends lost 1 base at V and 3 bases at J; junction bases unmatched: 5. CDR3 DNA sequence: TGTGCCAGCAGCTTAGGACTAGCGGGGGGCCTAGAAGAGACCCAGTACTTC. This sequence encodes CASSLGLAGGLEETQYF.

This chain connects TRBV10-3 to TRBJ2-5, with 7 bases that match TRBD2. Germline CDR1 and CDR2: ENHRY and SYGVKD. Trimming cost V 4 bases and J 5 bases; bases outside gene matches: 7. CDR3 size: 14 residues. CDR3 in amino acids: CAISAVLGGETQYF. The CDR3 bases are TGTGCCATCAGTGCCGTCCTGGGGGGGGAGACCCAGTACTTC.

The chain carries TRBV7-9 and TRBJ1-1; tentative D call: TRBD1 (5 bases). This CDR3 has 15 amino acids. The germline gives CDR1 SEHNR, CDR2 FQNEAQ (reference sequence). Trimming shortened V by 5 bases and J by 1 base, and 14 bases separated the two germline ends. The CDR3 region is CASSRLGGWNTEAFF. CDR3 coding DNA: TGTGCCAGCAGCCGATTGGGGGGGTGGAACACTGAAGCTTTCTTT.

Here the CDR3 reads CASSVVGRVEADTQYF. The CDR3 coding sequence is TGTGCCAGCAGCGTAGTGGGCAGGGTTGAGGCAGATACGCAGTATTTT. The chain couples TRBV9 to TRBJ2-3, with D possibly matching TRBD1 (5 bases). Germline CDR1 reads SGDLS; CDR2 reads YYNGEE. V gave up 0 bases and J gave up 4 bases, with 15 bases separating them. The CDR3 covers 16 residues.

V is TRBV7-6 and J is TRBJ2-1; 7 nucleotides align to TRBD2. The CDR3 totals 15 residues. J lost 5 bases, V lost 5 bases, and 9 bases had no gene match. CDR1 is SGHVS, CDR2 FNYEAQ, per germline. The CDR3 region has the DNA TGTGCCAGCAGCCCGGGACTACCCCCCAACAATGAGCAGTTCTTC. This sequence encodes CASSPGLPPNNEQFF.

The chain combines TRBV4-2 with TRBJ2-4, with D hard to call. Germline CDR1 is LGHNA and CDR2 is YNFKEQ. Trimming removed 1 base at V and 1 base at J, with 20 bases between. The CDR3 is 19 residues long. As DNA, the CDR3 is TGTGCCAGCAGCCAAGCCAAACACAGCCTGAGTGGTGCCAAAAACATTCAGTACTTC. This encodes CASSQAKHSLSGAKNIQYF.

The chain joins TRBV7-2 to TRBJ2-7, with 9 bases identical to TRBD2. J gave up 0 bases and V 3 bases, and 0 bases lay outside the gene matches. Germline CDR1 is SGHTA and CDR2 is FQGNSA. The CDR3 extends over 14 amino acids. The chain's CDR3 is CASSFSGSSYEQYF. CDR3 in DNA: TGTGCCAGCAGCTTTAGCGGGAGCTCCTACGAGCAGTACTTC.

The V gene is TRBV27, the J gene TRBJ2-3; D not certain. Germline-derived CDR1 and CDR2 are MNHEY and SMNVEV (reference sequence). Trimming pared 3 bases from V and 4 bases from J, leaving 11 bases between. The CDR3 spans 14 residues. The CDR3 DNA reads as TGTGCCAGCAGTTTCCATGGAGCCGCAGATACGCAGTATTTT. The encoded protein is CASSFHGAADTQYF.

The rearrangement uses TRBV9 and TRBJ1-2; 8 nucleotides line up with TRBD1. The CDR3 covers 14 residues. Germline CDR1 and CDR2: SGDLS and YYNGEE. Trimming cost V 2 bases and J 3 bases; bases outside gene matches: 3. The chain's CDR3 is CASSVGQEDYGYTF. As DNA, the CDR3 is TGTGCCAGCAGCGTGGGACAGGAGGACTATGGCTACACCTTC.

The sample holds one count of this clone. One end of the junction fails to match germline, which may point to a read error. The chain joins TRBV5-6 to TRBJ1-5; D is possibly TRBD1 (5 bases). The CDR3 runs 14 residues. CDR1 is SGHDT and CDR2 is YYEEEE in the germline V gene. The CDR3 reads CASTLSRAEQPQHF. In DNA, the CDR3 is TGTGCCAGCACCTTGAGCAGGGCGGAACAGCCCCAGCATTTT.

The V call is TRBV27, the J call TRBJ2-5; tentative D call: TRBD2 (5 bases). Per germline, CDR1 MNHEY and CDR2 SMNVEV (reference sequence). Between the trimmed V and J ends, which lost 5 bases and 5 bases, there was a span of 9 bases. The CDR3 length is 12 residues. The CDR3 nucleotides read TGTGCCAGCAGTCGCGGCGGGGAGACCCAGTACTTC. It specifies CASSRGGETQYF.

For the CDR3, the DNA is TGTGCCAGCACCTCCGGACAGGGCAATTCACCCCTCCACTTT. Amino acids: CASTSGQGNSPLHF. The rearrangement joins TRBV19 to TRBJ1-6; TRBD1 matches at 8 bases. Germline V lookup: CDR1 LNHDA, CDR2 SQIVND (reference sequence). The CDR3 totals 14 residues. Trimming at V came to 9 bases and at J to 7 bases, leaving 8 bases not matched to a gene.

CDR3 nucleotides: TGTGCCAGCAGTGCCTACAGTGAAAAACTGTTTTTT. Encoded protein: CASSAYSEKLFF. This chain uses TRBV28 with TRBJ1-4; D remains ambiguous. This CDR3 comprises 12 residues. The germline V and J ends were trimmed by 5 bases and 7 bases, with 8 bases remaining between them. From germline, CDR1 is MDHEN and CDR2 SYDVKM.

The chain combines TRBV9 with TRBJ1-2, with no clear D. V was shortened by 0 bases and J by 4 bases, with 10 bases between the two germline ends. CDR1 is SGDLS, CDR2 YYNGEE, per germline. The CDR3 is 14 amino acids. CDR3 amino acids: CASSVAEGFYGYTF. The CDR3 DNA reads TGTGCCAGCAGCGTAGCTGAGGGATTCTATGGCTACACCTTC.

The chain links TRBV7-8 to TRBJ1-2; TRBD1 might be the D (6 bases). CDR3 length equals 14 residues. Between the trimmed V and J ends, which lost 2 bases and 5 bases, there was a span of 12 bases. Germline CDR1 SGHVS, CDR2 FQNEAQ. This chain's CDR3 is CASSLRTVDYGYTF. In DNA form, the CDR3 reads TGTGCCAGCAGCTTAAGGACAGTTGATTATGGCTACACCTTC. The full variable domain, in which reference TRBV7-8 and TRBJ1-2 provide the parts outside the CDR3, is GAGVSQSPRYKVAKRGQDVALRCDPISGHVSLFWYQQALGQGPEFLTYFQNEAQLDKSGLPSDRFFAERPEGSVSTLKIQRTQQEDSAVYLCASSLRTVDYGYTFGSGTRLTVV.

The chain joins TRBV6-6 to TRBJ2-7, with D perhaps matching TRBD1 (6 bases). Germline values: CDR1 MNHNY, CDR2 SVGAGI (reference sequence). Deletions cut 5 bases from V and 0 bases from J, with 11 bases between. This CDR3 is built from 14 residues. This chain's CDR3 is CASSTDSRSYEQYF. The CDR3, as DNA: TGTGCCAGCAGTACGGACAGCCGCTCCTACGAGCAGTACTTC.

DNA for the CDR3: TGTGCCAGCAGGCCTCCGGGACAGGGGAACACTGAAGCTTTCTTT. Translation: CASRPPGQGNTEAFF. The chain is built from TRBV7-6 and TRBJ1-1, with TRBD1 matching 9 bases. Trimming cost V 6 bases and J 1 base; bases outside gene matches: 6. CDR3 size: 15 residues. Germline CDR1 and CDR2: SGHVS and FNYEAQ.

J is TRBJ1-1 and V is TRBV6-1, with 7 positions matching TRBD1. The CDR3 runs to 15 residues. The J segment lost 4 bases and the V segment lost 3 bases, leaving 8 bases of the junction unmatched. In germline, CDR1 is MNHNS, CDR2 SASEGT. CDR3 nucleotides: TGTGCCAGCAGTGATGACAGGGTACCGGCCACTGAAGCTTTCTTT. Protein sequence: CASSDDRVPATEAFF.

The J gene is TRBJ2-3, the V gene TRBV2; D may be TRBD2 (6 bases). V gave up 6 bases and J gave up 2 bases, with 9 bases separating them. Germline CDR1 SNHLY, CDR2 FYNNEI. This CDR3 region has 13 residues. This CDR3 is CASRAGPTDTQYF. The CDR3 nucleotides read TGTGCCAGCAGGGCGGGACCCACAGATACGCAGTATTTT.

The chain combines TRBV29-1 with TRBJ1-1, with D hard to call. The CDR3 length is 15 residues. V lost 4 bases and J lost 1, with 16 bases in between. Per germline, CDR1 SQVTM and CDR2 ANQGSEA. The chain's CDR3 is CSVARHGSANTEAFF. The CDR3 nucleotides read TGCAGCGTTGCTCGACACGGATCGGCGAACACTGAAGCTTTCTTT.

J is TRBJ2-3 and V is TRBV28; 7 bases are a match to TRBD1. The germline V gene encodes CDR1 MDHEN and CDR2 SYDVKM. J lost 11 bases, V lost 5 bases, and 10 bases had no gene match. This CDR3 contains 13 residues. The DNA for the CDR3 is TGTGCCAGCAGTAATACAGGGGCTTTAGGGCAGTATTTT. As protein: CASSNTGALGQYF.

DNA for the CDR3: TGTGCCATCAGCGGGACTAGCGGGACACCGGTTACGCAGTATTTT. Protein product: CAISGTSGTPVTQYF. The chain combines TRBV10-3 with TRBJ2-3; 13 bases match TRBD2. The J segment lost 8 bases and the V segment lost 6 bases, leaving 8 bases of the junction unmatched. This CDR3 is 15 amino acids long. The germline gives CDR1 ENHRY, CDR2 SYGVKD.

The chain links TRBV28 to TRBJ2-2; 8 positions match TRBD1. The germline CDR1 and CDR2 sequences are MDHEN and SYDVKM. The V and J ends lost 8 bases and 0 bases, in that order; junction bases with no gene match: 5. The CDR3 sequence is 15 residues long. The CDR3: CASWSGQANTGELFF. DNA of the CDR3: TGTGCCAGCTGGTCGGGACAGGCGAACACCGGGGAGCTGTTTTTT.